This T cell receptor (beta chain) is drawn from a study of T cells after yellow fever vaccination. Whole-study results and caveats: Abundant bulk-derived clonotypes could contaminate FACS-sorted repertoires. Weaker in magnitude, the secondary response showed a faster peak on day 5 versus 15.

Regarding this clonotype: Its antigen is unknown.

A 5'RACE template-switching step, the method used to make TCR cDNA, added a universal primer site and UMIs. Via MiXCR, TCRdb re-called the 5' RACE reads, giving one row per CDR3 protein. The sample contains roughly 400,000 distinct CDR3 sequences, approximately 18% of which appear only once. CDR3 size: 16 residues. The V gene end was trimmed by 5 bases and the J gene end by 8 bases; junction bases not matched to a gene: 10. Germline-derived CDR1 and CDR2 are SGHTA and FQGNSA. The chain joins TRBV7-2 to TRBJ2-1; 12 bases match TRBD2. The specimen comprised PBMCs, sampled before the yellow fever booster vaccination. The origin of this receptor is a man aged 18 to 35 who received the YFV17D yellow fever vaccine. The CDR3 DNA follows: TGTGCCAGCAGCCCATCTAGCGGGGGGGCCGGCTATGAGCAGTTCTTC. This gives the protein CASSPSSGGAGYEQFF.